The 8 T cell receptor beta chains presented below share a single source sample, sequenced in a study of blood T cell repertoires in COVID-19. Profiling relied on immunoSEQ multiplex PCR, and the TCRdb table lists in-frame clones only, not all of them. The repertoire holds over 200,000 clones, with 88% as singletons. The sample taken for sequencing was peripheral blood. The origin of the receptors is a woman aged 35 to 49 who had recovered from COVID-19.

The chain has TRBV7-2 and TRBJ2-1; the D gene is possibly TRBD2 (5 bases). The CDR3 sequence is 14 residues long. V was pared by 5 bases and J by 9 bases, with 17 bases between. CDR1 is SGHTA and CDR2 is FQGNSA in the germline V gene. CDR3 amino acids: CASSPGVASTEQFF. For the CDR3, the DNA is TGTGCCAGCAGCCCCGGGGTAGCATCAACTGAGCAGTTCTTC.

This clone is a singleton in its sample. This chain connects TRBV5-4 to TRBJ1-2, with 8 bases aligning to TRBD1. With V trimmed by 0 bases and J by 5 bases, 9 bases remained unmatched. The germline CDR1 and CDR2 sequences are SGHNT and YYREEE (reference sequence). CDR3 length equals 16 residues. CDR3 sequence reads: CASSLAGGLAPYGYTF. DNA of the CDR3: TGTGCCAGCAGCTTGGCAGGGGGCCTAGCGCCATATGGCTACACCTTC.

The chain is built from TRBV12-3 or TRBV12-4 and TRBJ1-4, with a tentative D call TRBD1 (6 bases). The ends were cut back, 3 bases at V and 8 bases at J, with 10 bases in the middle. The CDR3 consists of 13 residues. The CDR3 nucleotides read TGTGCCAGCAGTTTGGGGGCTTCAGAAAAACTGTTTTTT. The encoded protein is CASSLGASEKLFF.

The table lists this clone with a count of one. This sequence joins TRBV30 and TRBJ2-2; weak D call: TRBD2 (6 bases). The CDR3 length is 14 residues. V dropped 4 bases and J dropped 7 bases, with 16 bases sitting between them. Germline V gene sequence: CDR1 GTSNPN, CDR2 SVGIG (reference sequence). The CDR3 sequence is CAWNLGLRIGELFF. CDR3 DNA sequence: TGTGCCTGGAATCTGGGACTGCGAATCGGGGAGCTGTTTTTT.

The chain links TRBV10-3 to TRBJ2-3; TRBD2 might be the D (5 bases). V dropped 10 bases and J dropped 3 bases, with 11 bases sitting between them. From germline, CDR1 is ENHRY and CDR2 SYGVKD. The CDR3 extends over 12 amino acids. The CDR3 DNA is TGTGCCACACAGCGCGGGACAGATACGCAGTATTTT. It translates to CATQRGTDTQYF.

The genes are TRBV4-1 and TRBJ1-1; 7 nucleotides match TRBD1. The CDR3 covers 15 residues. CDR1 and CDR2 (germline): MGHRA, YSYEKL. Trimming removed 4 bases from V and 0 bases from J; junction bases left unmatched: 5. As DNA, the CDR3 is TGCGCCAGCAGCCGCTCGACAGGGTTGAACACTGAAGCTTTCTTT. Translation: CASSRSTGLNTEAFF.

In nucleotides, the CDR3 is TGTGCCAGCAGCCAAGGGTTAACAGTCAGCTTCGAGCAGTACTTC. This gives the protein CASSQGLTVSFEQYF. This chain uses TRBV3-1 (or the pseudogene TRBV3-2) with TRBJ2-7, with unresolved D. V was pared by 1 base and J by 6 bases, with 16 bases between. Germline V gene data show CDR1 as LGHDT and CDR2 as YNNKEL (reference sequence). This CDR3 has 15 residues.

V is TRBV5-1 and J is TRBJ2-5, with D tentatively TRBD1 (6 bases). Trimming took off 4 bases at V and 4 bases at J, with 17 bases between the two ends. The CDR3 extends over 15 amino acids. The germline gives CDR1 SGHRS, CDR2 YFSETQ. CDR3 in DNA: TGCGCCAGCAGCCCCCGGGACCCCAGGGGAGAGACCCAGTACTTC. Encoded protein: CASSPRDPRGETQYF.